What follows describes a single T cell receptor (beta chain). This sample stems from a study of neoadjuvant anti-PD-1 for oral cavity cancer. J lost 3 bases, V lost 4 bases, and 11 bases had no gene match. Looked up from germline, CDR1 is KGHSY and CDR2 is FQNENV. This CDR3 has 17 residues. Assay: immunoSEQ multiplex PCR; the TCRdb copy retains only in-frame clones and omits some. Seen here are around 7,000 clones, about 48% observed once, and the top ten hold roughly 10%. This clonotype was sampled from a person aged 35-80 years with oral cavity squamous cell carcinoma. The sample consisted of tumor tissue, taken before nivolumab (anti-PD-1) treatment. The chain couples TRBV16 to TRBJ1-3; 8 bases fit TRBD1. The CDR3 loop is CASSPQGQAPLGNTIYF. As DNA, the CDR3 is TGTGCCAGCAGCCCACAGGGACAGGCCCCACTTGGAAACACCATATATTTT. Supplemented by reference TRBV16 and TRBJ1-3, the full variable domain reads GEEVAQTPKHLVRGEGQKAKLYCAPIKGHSYVFWYQQVLKNEFKFLISFQNENVFDETGMPKERFSAKCLPNSPCSLEIQATKLEDSAVYFCASSPQGQAPLGNTIYFGEGSWLTVV.